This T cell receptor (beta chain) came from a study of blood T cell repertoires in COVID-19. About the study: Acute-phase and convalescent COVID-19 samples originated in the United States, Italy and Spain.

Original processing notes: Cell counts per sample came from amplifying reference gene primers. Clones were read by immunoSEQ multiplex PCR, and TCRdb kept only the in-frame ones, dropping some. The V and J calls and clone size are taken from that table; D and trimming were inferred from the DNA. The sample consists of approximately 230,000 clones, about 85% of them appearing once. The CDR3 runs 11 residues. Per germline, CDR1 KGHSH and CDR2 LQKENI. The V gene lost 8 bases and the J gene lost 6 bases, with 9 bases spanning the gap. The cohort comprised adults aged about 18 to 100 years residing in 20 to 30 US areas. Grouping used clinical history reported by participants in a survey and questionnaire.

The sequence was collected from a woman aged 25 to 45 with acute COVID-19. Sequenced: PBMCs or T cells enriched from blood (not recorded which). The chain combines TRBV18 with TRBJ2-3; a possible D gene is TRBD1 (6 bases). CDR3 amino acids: CASDDRDTQYF. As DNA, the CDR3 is TGTGCCAGCGACGACAGGGATACGCAGTATTTT.